Below are 6 T cell receptor beta chains sequenced from a single sample in a study of blood T cells in healthy people across ages. Using a J-beta primer mix together with a sample-barcoded 5' primer, a second PCR was run for roughly 7 to 11 cycles. MiXCR, applied by TCRdb to the 5' RACE reads, yields one record per CDR3 protein. The sample yields approximately 960,000 distinct CDR3 sequences, roughly 29% seen once. The same sample was also studied in work on T cells of mothers and their children.

Sequences were obtained from blood. All receptors derive from a woman aged 40 to 49 in good health.

The chain carries TRBV5-1 and TRBJ2-7, with D perhaps matching TRBD2 (7 bases). Between the trimmed V and J ends, which lost 3 bases and 2 bases, there was a span of 15 bases. Germline CDR1 is SGHRS and CDR2 is YFSETQ. The CDR3 has 15 amino acids. CDR3 loop: CASSSRPGGTYEQYF. The CDR3 coding sequence is TGCGCCAGCAGCTCACGACCGGGGGGCACCTACGAGCAGTACTTC.

The sample holds a few counts of this clonotype. The chain links TRBV5-1 to TRBJ1-2; 8 positions agree with TRBD1. Per germline, CDR1 SGHRS and CDR2 YFSETQ. The CDR3 spans 14 residues. V lost 3 bases and J lost 8; bases outside the gene matches: 9. The CDR3 bases are TGCGCCAGCAGCTACTCATCAGGGGGCGAGGGCTACACCTTC. Translation gives CASSYSSGGEGYTF.

The chain has TRBV12-3 or TRBV12-4 and TRBJ2-4; D possibly uses TRBD1 or TRBD2 (6 bases each). The DNA end favors TRBJ2-5, so the J call may be wrong. This CDR3 is built from 15 residues. The CDR3 coding sequence is TGTGCCAGCAGTTTACGAGGGGGGTTGGAAGAGACCCAGTACTTC. This gives the protein CASSLRGGLEETQYF.

This clonotype was picked up many times. The V call is TRBV24-1, the J call TRBJ2-1; 8 positions agree with TRBD2. The CDR3 spans 16 residues. V was clipped by 3 bases and J by 2 bases; unmatched bases: 5. Germline values: CDR1 KGHDR, CDR2 SFDVKD. CDR3 residues: CATSDTSGGPYNEQFF. The CDR3 DNA reads TGTGCCACCAGTGATACTTCGGGGGGGCCCTACAATGAGCAGTTCTTC.

This clonotype was seen a handful of times. CDR3 in DNA: TGTGCCAGCAGTTTGACGGGACAGGGAATCTACGAGCAGTACTTC. Translating gives CASSLTGQGIYEQYF. The chain joins TRBV28 to TRBJ2-7; 9 positions agree with TRBD1. Trimming took 3 bases from V and 3 from J; bases not matched to a gene: 6. The CDR3 consists of 15 residues. The germline V gene encodes CDR1 MDHEN and CDR2 SYDVKM.

The V gene is TRBV11-2, the J gene TRBJ2-1; D is possibly TRBD2 (5 bases). The end of the DNA is better explained by TRBJ2-7, so the J call may be wrong. The CDR3 is 16 residues long. CDR1 and CDR2 from the germline V gene are SGHAT and FQNNGV. CDR3 protein: CASSLVPGTAYNEQYF. In DNA, the CDR3 is TGTGCCAGCAGCTTAGTTCCGGGAACGGCCTACAATGAGCAGTACTTC.